The 32 T cell receptor beta chains given below trace back to one sample, sequenced in a study of technical replicates of blood from a handful of donors. Repertoires were generated with immunoSEQ multiplex PCR, while TCRdb's copy carries only in-frame clones and drops some. Here the sample spans approximately 100,000 clones, 96% being singletons. The specimen sequenced was T cells isolated from PBMCs. The receptors stem from a human donor in good health.

V and J are TRBV5-6 and TRBJ2-5, with 9 bases fitting TRBD1. The CDR3 spans 17 residues. V shed 0 bases, J shed 4 bases, and the junction held 10 bases outside the gene matches. The germline V gene has CDR1 SGHDT and CDR2 YYEEEE. The DNA of the CDR3 is TGTGCCAGCAGCTTGGAACTACAGGGGGCTGAGGGAGAGACCCAGTACTTC. This encodes CASSLELQGAEGETQYF.

The chain employs TRBV10-2 and TRBJ2-5; tentative D call: TRBD2 (6 bases). Trimming took off 1 base at V and 5 bases at J, with 14 bases between the two ends. This CDR3 spans 15 amino acids. Looked up from germline, CDR1 is WSHSY and CDR2 is SAAADI. CDR3 residues: CASSEWVAGRETQYF. In nucleotides, the CDR3 is TGCGCCAGCAGTGAGTGGGTCGCGGGACGGGAGACCCAGTACTTC.

The chain links TRBV7-8 to TRBJ2-2, with D hard to call. CDR1 and CDR2 (germline): SGHVS, FQNEAQ. Trimming stripped 3 bases from V and 6 bases from J, with 5 bases between. The CDR3 is 12 amino acids. This chain's CDR3 is CASSFVAGELFF. In nucleotides, the CDR3 is TGTGCCAGCAGCTTTGTAGCCGGGGAGCTGTTTTTT.

This clone was seen only a few times. V gene TRBV6-1 combines with J gene TRBJ2-6; the D is unclear. Between the trimmed V and J ends, which lost 2 bases and 1 base, there was a span of 6 bases. Germline V gene lookup returns CDR1 MNHNS and CDR2 SASEGT. CDR3 length: 15 residues. CDR3 sequence reads: CASSELQSGANVLTF. The CDR3 coding sequence is TGTGCCAGCAGTGAATTACAGTCTGGGGCCAACGTCCTGACTTTC.

The gene calls are TRBV28 and TRBJ2-7; 9 bases line up with TRBD2. CDR1 and CDR2 (germline): MDHEN, SYDVKM. The V segment lost 4 bases and the J segment 4 bases; nucleotides outside the gene matches: 8. There are 15 residues in the CDR3. CDR3 bases: TGTGCCAGCAGTTCATTTTTTAGCGGGGGTTACGAGCAGTACTTC. It translates to CASSSFFSGGYEQYF.

This sequence joins TRBV10-2 and TRBJ2-7; D call uncertain. This CDR3 is built from 15 residues. Trimming removed 3 bases from V and 0 bases from J, with 12 bases in between. The V gene's germline CDR1 is WSHSY and CDR2 SAAADI. CDR3 nucleotide sequence: TGCGCCAGCAGTGAACCGAAGCCTAGCTCCTACGAGCAGTACTTC. Translating it yields CASSEPKPSSYEQYF.

The CDR3 loop is CSVEEPLAAYNEQFF. The DNA for the CDR3 is TGCAGCGTTGAAGAGCCACTAGCGGCGTACAATGAGCAGTTCTTC. J is TRBJ2-1 and V is TRBV29-1; 8 bases are a match to TRBD2. Germline V lookup: CDR1 SQVTM, CDR2 ANQGSEA. The CDR3 loop spans 15 amino acids. With 0 bases clipped from V and 4 bases from J, the junction kept 5 bases outside the gene matches.

This clone has a handful of counts. The V call is TRBV12-5, the J call TRBJ2-5; D is possibly TRBD1 (5 bases). This CDR3 is built from 19 residues. V was trimmed by 0 bases and J by 3 bases, leaving 23 bases between them. Germline assignment: CDR1 LGHNT and CDR2 FRNRAP. The CDR3 DNA is TGTGCTAGTGGTTTGGTACTCTTCGGCCAGGGTCGGTCAAAAGAGACCCAGTACTTC. This codes for CASGLVLFGQGRSKETQYF.

J is TRBJ2-5 and V is TRBV11-2; tentatively, D is TRBD2 (5 bases). Per the germline V gene, CDR1 is SGHAT and CDR2 is FQNNGV. The CDR3 is made up of 15 amino acids. The V end was cut by 0 bases, the J end by 7 bases, with 15 bases between. DNA for the CDR3: TGTGCCAGCAGCTTAGATGTGGAGCAAGGAGGGACCCAGTACTTC. This encodes CASSLDVEQGGTQYF.

J is TRBJ1-1 and V is TRBV18; D is undetermined. The CDR3 spans 15 residues. The V and J ends lost 2 bases and 7 bases respectively, with 17 bases between them. Germline CDR1 and CDR2: KGHSH and LQKENI. The CDR3 loop is CASSPSTGSQDEAFF. CDR3 coding DNA: TGTGCCAGCTCACCAAGTACGGGGTCTCAAGATGAAGCTTTCTTT. Drawing the rest from reference TRBV18 and TRBJ1-1, the complete variable domain is NAGVMQNPRHLVRRRGQEARLRCSPMKGHSHVYWYRQLPEEGLKFMVYLQKENIIDESGMPKERFSAEFPKEGPSILRIQQVVRGDSAAYFCASSPSTGSQDEAFFGQGTRLTVV.

The chain links TRBV5-3 to TRBJ2-7, with D possibly TRBD1 on 7 matching bases. TRBV5-3 is annotated as an ORF whose role is uncertain. Trimming pared 1 base from V and 2 bases from J, leaving 22 bases between. This CDR3 has 18 amino acids. This CDR3 is CARSLTGTPSTGAYEQYF. CDR3 in DNA: TGTGCCAGAAGCTTGACGGGGACTCCTAGCACAGGGGCCTACGAGCAGTACTTC.

The genes are TRBV5-1 and TRBJ1-1; possibly TRBD1 for D (6 bases). Trimming cost V 4 bases and J 7 bases, with 11 bases left between them. The germline gives CDR1 SGHRS, CDR2 YFSETQ. This CDR3 region has 12 residues. CDR3 sequence: CASSLQGSEAFF. CDR3 nucleotide sequence: TGCGCCAGCAGCCTCCAGGGGAGTGAAGCTTTCTTT. The full variable domain, rest sourced from reference TRBV5-1 and TRBJ1-1, is KAGVTQTPRYLIKTRGQQVTLSCSPISGHRSVSWYQQTPGQGLQFLFEYFSETQRNKGNFPGRFSGRQFSNSRSEMNVSTLELGDSALYLCASSLQGSEAFFGQGTRLTVV.

This chain joins TRBV27 and TRBJ2-1, with 12 nucleotides matching TRBD1. The CDR3 loop spans 16 amino acids. With 0 bases clipped from V and 10 bases from J, the junction kept 7 bases outside the gene matches. Germline V CDR1 and CDR2: MNHEY, SMNVEV (reference sequence). The CDR3 here is CASSLSWGQGAREQFF. DNA of the CDR3: TGTGCCAGCAGTTTATCGTGGGGACAGGGGGCGCGCGAGCAGTTCTTC.

DNA for the CDR3: TGTGCCAGTACCGATACAGGGGCCTCTGGAAACACCATATATTTT. This gives the protein CASTDTGASGNTIYF. V usage is TRBV7-9 and J usage is TRBJ1-3, with 7 bases identical to TRBD1. Per germline, CDR1 SEHNR and CDR2 FQNEAQ (reference sequence). V shed 9 bases and J 0 bases; nucleotides not matched to a gene: 8. The CDR3 runs to 15 residues.

The chain links TRBV15 to TRBJ1-4, with unresolved D. The length of the CDR3 is 15 residues. V lost 5 bases to trimming and J lost 8 bases, with 18 bases between them. The germline gives CDR1 LNHNV, CDR2 YYDKDF (reference sequence). CDR3 in amino acids: CATSPTERVREKLFF. DNA of the CDR3: TGTGCCACCAGCCCCACCGAGCGGGTGCGCGAAAAACTGTTTTTT.

The chain has TRBV7-8 and TRBJ1-3, with TRBD1 matching 9 bases. J was trimmed by 1 base and V by 5 bases; bases with no gene match: 12. Germline V gene sequence: CDR1 SGHVS, CDR2 FQNEAQ. The CDR3 totals 18 residues. The CDR3 sequence is CASSVRAPQGASGNTIYF. DNA of the CDR3: TGTGCCAGCAGCGTTAGGGCGCCACAGGGGGCATCTGGAAACACCATATATTTT.

J is TRBJ2-7 and V is TRBV27; TRBD2 matches at 13 bases. V trimming: 3 bases; J trimming: 0 bases; junction bases outside the gene matches: 5. The CDR3 is 17 amino acids. In germline, CDR1 is MNHEY, CDR2 SMNVEV (reference sequence). The chain's CDR3 is CASSFLGLAGSSYEQYF. The CDR3 bases are TGTGCCAGCAGTTTCCTGGGACTAGCGGGGAGCTCCTACGAGCAGTACTTC.

The chain joins TRBV7-2 to TRBJ1-2; 8 nucleotides align to TRBD1. The CDR3 is 14 amino acids. The germline gives CDR1 SGHTA, CDR2 FQGNSA. Unmatched junction bases numbered 8, after V lost 3 bases and J lost 8 bases. The CDR3 sequence is CASSFRQGSLGYTF. CDR3 bases: TGTGCCAGCAGCTTTAGACAGGGGAGCCTCGGCTACACCTTC.

The V and J genes are TRBV7-6 and TRBJ1-3, with a weak D call TRBD1 (5 bases). Germline assignment: CDR1 SGHVS and CDR2 FNYEAQ. The CDR3 has 16 residues. The V end lost 1 base, the J end lost 4 bases, and 14 bases lay between the germline ends. The CDR3 sequence is CASSLEGRGLGNTIYF. In nucleotides, the CDR3 is TGTGCCAGCAGCTTAGAAGGTCGGGGACTGGGAAACACCATATATTTT.

The rearrangement uses TRBV5-5 and TRBJ2-1; 8 bases agree with TRBD2. V was clipped by 4 bases and J by 3 bases; unmatched bases: 12. The CDR3 is made up of 17 amino acids. The germline V gene has CDR1 SGHKS and CDR2 YYEKEE (reference sequence). CDR3 in DNA: TGTGCCAGCAGCCCCGCAAGTAGCGGGACGATCTACAATGAGCAGTTCTTC. Translated: CASSPASSGTIYNEQFF.

V usage is TRBV30 and J usage is TRBJ1-4; D is perhaps TRBD1 (5 bases). In germline, CDR1 is GTSNPN, CDR2 SVGIG (reference sequence). This CDR3 contains 12 residues. Between the trimmed V and J ends, which lost 5 bases and 8 bases, there was a span of 12 bases. The CDR3 bases are TGTGCCTGGCAGGGTTCTGGAGAAAAACTGTTTTTT. It encodes CAWQGSGEKLFF. The full variable domain, with the rest looked up from reference TRBV30 and TRBJ1-4, is SQTIHQWPATLVQPVGSPLSLECTVEGTSNPNLYWYRQAAGRGLQLLFYSVGIGQISSEVPQNLSASRPQDRQFILSSKKLLLSDSGFYLCAWQGSGEKLFFGSGTQLSVL.

V is TRBV5-1 and J is TRBJ2-7; possible D gene TRBD1, 5 bases. The CDR3 loop spans 11 amino acids. Germline V gene lookup returns CDR1 SGHRS and CDR2 YFSETQ. The ends were cut back, 3 bases at V and 4 bases at J, with 5 bases in the middle. CDR3 sequence (DNA): TGCGCCAGCAGCTCAGGGTACGAGCAGTACTTC. This sequence encodes CASSSGYEQYF.

The rearrangement links TRBV5-5 to TRBJ2-1, with TRBD1 as a possible D gene (6 bases). The CDR3 is made up of 15 amino acids. The germline gives CDR1 SGHKS, CDR2 YYEKEE (reference sequence). Trimming left V 1 base short and J 2 bases short, with 10 bases between. CDR3 in amino acids: CASSLWAGAYNEQFF. Here the CDR3 DNA reads TGTGCCAGCAGCTTGTGGGCAGGGGCCTACAATGAGCAGTTCTTC. The full variable domain, with the rest looked up from reference TRBV5-5 and TRBJ2-1, is DAGVTQSPTHLIKTRGQQVTLRCSPISGHKSVSWYQQVLGQGPQFIFQYYEKEERGRGNFPDRFSARQFPNYSSELNVNALLLGDSALYLCASSLWAGAYNEQFFGPGTRLTVL.

The chain couples TRBV19 to TRBJ1-4; D is possibly TRBD1 (6 bases). The germline V gene encodes CDR1 LNHDA and CDR2 SQIVND (reference sequence). The CDR3 extends over 16 amino acids. The V and J ends lost 4 bases and 6 bases respectively, with 18 bases between them. CDR3 bases: TGTGCCAGTAGTACCATTTGGACAGTGAGGGATGAAAAACTGTTTTTT. Encoded protein: CASSTIWTVRDEKLFF.

The chain carries TRBV27 and TRBJ2-1; TRBD2 matches 13 bases. The germline gives CDR1 MNHEY, CDR2 SMNVEV (reference sequence). CDR3 length equals 16 residues. V lost 1 base and J lost 10; bases outside the gene matches: 7. CDR3 bases: TGTGCCAGCAGTTTATACGTACTAGCGGGAGGGCAAGAGCAGTTCTTC. Encoded protein: CASSLYVLAGGQEQFF.

The V call is TRBV28, the J call TRBJ2-5, with 9 bases identical to TRBD1. The CDR3 runs 15 residues. The junction had 7 bases not matched to a gene; V was cut back by 5 bases and J by 3 bases. Germline CDR1 reads MDHEN; CDR2 reads SYDVKM. The CDR3 spells CASSIRGQGKETQYF. In DNA, the CDR3 is TGTGCCAGCAGTATCAGGGGACAGGGAAAAGAGACCCAGTACTTC.

In its sample, this clone was seen once. J is TRBJ2-1 and V is TRBV28; 9 bases agree with TRBD2. In germline, CDR1 is MDHEN, CDR2 SYDVKM. J was trimmed by 6 bases and V by 6 bases; bases with no gene match: 6. The CDR3 runs to 14 residues. This CDR3 reads CASSLAGRGNEQFF. CDR3 bases: TGTGCCAGCAGCCTAGCGGGGCGGGGCAATGAGCAGTTCTTC.

Comments on this clone: The junction departs from germline at one end; a sequencing error may be responsible. CDR3 bases: TGTGCTAGCAGCCCGGGACAGGGGGACAATGAGCAGTTCTTC. Amino acid sequence: CASSPGQGDNEQFF. The genes are TRBV7-7 and TRBJ2-1, with 11 bases that match TRBD1. Looked up from germline, CDR1 is SSHAT and CDR2 is FNYEAQ (reference sequence). This CDR3 contains 14 residues.

This rearrangement joins TRBV2 to TRBJ1-2; unclear D gene. Germline CDR1 reads SNHLY; CDR2 reads FYNNEI. Trimming took 6 bases from V and 4 from J, leaving 12 bases between them. The CDR3 spans 13 residues. The CDR3 coding sequence is TGTGCCAGCAGGATGCTGTCGGGCTATGGCTACACCTTC. Translating it yields CASRMLSGYGYTF.

This clone was observed once. The chain couples TRBV29-1 to TRBJ1-2, with TRBD1 matching 8 bases. Per the germline V gene, CDR1 is SQVTM and CDR2 is ANQGSEA. The CDR3 contains 13 residues. V lost 3 bases, J lost 7 bases, and 7 bases stayed unmatched. CDR3 sequence (DNA): TGCAGCGTTGACCCCGGACAGGGTGCTGGCTACACCTTC. It yields the protein CSVDPGQGAGYTF.

This chain connects TRBV7-6 to TRBJ2-7, with 7 bases lining up with TRBD1. Germline trimming cut 5 bases from V and 3 bases from J; bases unmatched to any gene: 10. CDR1 and CDR2 (germline): SGHVS, FNYEAQ. The CDR3 extends over 15 amino acids. The CDR3 reads CASSPGTAIIYEQYF. Here the CDR3 DNA reads TGTGCCAGCAGCCCCGGGACAGCGATCATCTACGAGCAGTACTTC.

This rearrangement joins TRBV7-2 to TRBJ1-2; 8 nucleotides agree with TRBD1. This CDR3 has 16 residues. Per germline, CDR1 SGHTA and CDR2 FQGNSA. Unmatched junction bases numbered 7, after V lost 3 bases and J lost 1 base. CDR3 nucleotide sequence: TGTGCCAGCAGCTTGAGTTCGACAGGGGTTAACTATGGCTACACCTTC. Translated: CASSLSSTGVNYGYTF.